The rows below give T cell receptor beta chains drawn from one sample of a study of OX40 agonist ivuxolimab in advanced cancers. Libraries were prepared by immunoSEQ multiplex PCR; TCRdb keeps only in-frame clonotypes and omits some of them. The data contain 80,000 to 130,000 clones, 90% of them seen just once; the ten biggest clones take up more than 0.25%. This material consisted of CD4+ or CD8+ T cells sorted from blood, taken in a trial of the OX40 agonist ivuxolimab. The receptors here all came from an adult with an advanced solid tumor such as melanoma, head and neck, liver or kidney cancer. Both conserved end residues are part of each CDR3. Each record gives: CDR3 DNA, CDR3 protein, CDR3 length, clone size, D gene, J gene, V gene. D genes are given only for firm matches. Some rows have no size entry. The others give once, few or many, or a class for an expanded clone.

TGTGCCAGCAGTTTATACCTGACTAGCGGGAACTACGAGCAGTACTTC CASSLYLTSGNYEQYF 16 - TRBD2 TRBJ2-7 TRBV28
TGCGCCAGCAGTCGACTAGCGGGGGACACCGGGGAGCTGTTTTTT CASSRLAGDTGELFF 15 - TRBD2 TRBJ2-2 TRBV10-2
TGTGCCAGCAGCAAACTAGCGGGCGTCGACAATGAGCAGTTCTTC CASSKLAGVDNEQFF 15 - TRBD2 TRBJ2-1 TRBV9
TGTGCCAGCAGCGCTAGTGGGGGAACCTCCTACGAGCAGTACTTC CASSASGGTSYEQYF 15 - - TRBJ2-7 TRBV7-8
TGTGCCAGCTCTCGGACGGGAGGCTACAATGAGCAGTTCTTC CASSRTGGYNEQFF 14 - TRBD2 TRBJ2-1 TRBV28
TGCGCCAGCAGCTTGACAGCAACGAACACCGGGGAGCTGTTTTTT CASSLTATNTGELFF 15 - - TRBJ2-2 TRBV5-1
TGTGCCAGCAGAGGTCTAGGGGACAAATCTAACAATCAGCCCCAGCATTTT CASRGLGDKSNNQPQHF 17 - - TRBJ1-5 TRBV5-8
TGTGCCAGCAGCTCGAAAGAGGCGGGAGGGCCGCCAGATACGCAGTATTTT CASSSKEAGGPPDTQYF 17 - TRBD2 TRBJ2-3 TRBV7-2
TGTGCCACCAGCAGAACATTCGTAGGTTCTCAGCCCCAGCATTTT CATSRTFVGSQPQHF 15 - - TRBJ1-5 TRBV15
TGTGCCAGCAGTCTGCTTTCTTCAGGAACGGGCTATGGCTACACCTTC CASSLLSSGTGYGYTF 16 once - TRBJ1-2 TRBV28
TGTGCCAGTAGTCTTGCTGGGGCCAACGTCCTGACTTTC CASSLAGANVLTF 13 - - TRBJ2-6 TRBV19
TGTGCCAGCAGCTTAGGGCGGGACCCGCGAAAAGGGGCCAACGTCCTGACTTTC CASSLGRDPRKGANVLTF 18 - - TRBJ2-6 TRBV7-6
TGTGCCAGCAGCGAAGGCCCGAGCTACGAGCAGTACTTC CASSEGPSYEQYF 13 once - TRBJ2-7 TRBV9
TGTGCCAGCAGCTTTAGACAGGGTTTTGAAAAACTGTTTTTT CASSFRQGFEKLFF 14 - TRBD1 TRBJ1-4 TRBV5-5
TGTGCCAGCAGTGAACGGGGGTTTACAGATACGCAGTATTTT CASSERGFTDTQYF 14 - - TRBJ2-3 TRBV6-1
TGTGCCAGCAGTTTAGGTTGGCTTCAGCCCCAGCATTTT CASSLGWLQPQHF 13 once - TRBJ1-5 TRBV28
TGTGCCATCAGTGAAGGCGGGAGTTATCACGAGCAGTTCTTC CAISEGGSYHEQFF 14 - TRBD2 TRBJ2-1 TRBV10-3
TGCACCAGCACCCTGACTAGCGGGAGGATAGATACGCAGTATTTT CTSTLTSGRIDTQYF 15 - - TRBJ2-3 TRBV1
TGTGCCAGCTCCCCAGGGGGCGTCGCACAAACTGGCACACAGACCCAGTACTTC CASSPGGVAQTGTQTQYF 18 - TRBD1 TRBJ2-5 TRBV7-2
TGTGCCAGCAGCGTAGACAGGTACAATGAGCAGTTCTTC CASSVDRYNEQFF 13 - - TRBJ2-1 TRBV9
TGTGCCAGCAGTAGAAGGGGACTAGCGGGAGATTTGGCCGGGGAGCTGTTTTTT CASSRRGLAGDLAGELFF 18 - TRBD2 TRBJ2-2 TRBV9
TGTGCCAGCAGCTACCGGGACAAACCCCCTCTCAATCAGCCCCAGCATTTT CASSYRDKPPLNQPQHF 17 - - TRBJ1-5 TRBV28
TGTGCCAGCAGCCAAAACGCTGGCGGCATTCAGTACTTC CASSQNAGGIQYF 13 - - TRBJ2-4 TRBV14
TGTGCCAGCTCTTCATTCGACAGCCCGGGCAATGAGCAGTTCTTC CASSSFDSPGNEQFF 15 once - TRBJ2-1 TRBV18
TGTGCCAGCGGTCGGGGACTAGTCACCGGGGAGCTGTTTTTT CASGRGLVTGELFF 14 few TRBD2 TRBJ2-2 TRBV9
TGTGCCAGCAGTCCGAGGGGACAGTTGAACACTGAAGCTTTCTTT CASSPRGQLNTEAFF 15 - TRBD1 TRBJ1-1 TRBV27
TGTGCCAGCACCCCGGGCGGCACTAGCACAGATACGCAGTATTTT CASTPGGTSTDTQYF 15 - - TRBJ2-3 TRBV6-1
TGTGCCAGCAGCTCACGGGACAGGGGGAGTTATAGCAATCAGCCCCAGCATTTT CASSSRDRGSYSNQPQHF 18 - - TRBJ1-5 TRBV21-1
TGTGCCAGCAGCTTCGTACAGGGGAACACTGAAGCTTTCTTT CASSFVQGNTEAFF 14 - - TRBJ1-1 TRBV7-9
TGTGCCAGTAGTATGCGGACCCGGGATAGGGGGCGGCAAGAGACCCAGTACTTC CASSMRTRDRGRQETQYF 18 - TRBD1 TRBJ2-5 TRBV19
TGTGCCAGCAGCTCCCAGGGGGTCCAAGAGACCCAGTACTTC CASSSQGVQETQYF 14 - TRBD1 TRBJ2-5 TRBV11-2
TGTGCCAGCAGCCTCCAAGTAGGGGGCAATGAGCAGTTCTTC CASSLQVGGNEQFF 14 - - TRBJ2-1 TRBV7-9
TGTGCCAGCAGAGGCCGGGTTCTGCACGAGCAGTACTTC CASRGRVLHEQYF 13 - - TRBJ2-7 TRBV27
TGTGCCAGCAGTCTCACTGGGAATGAGCAGTTCTTC CASSLTGNEQFF 12 - - TRBJ2-1 TRBV2
TGTGCCAGCAGTAAAACTAGCGGGATTCTTTATGAGCAGTTCTTC CASSKTSGILYEQFF 15 - TRBD2 TRBJ2-1 TRBV2
TGTGCCAGCTCACCCCGGACTAGCGGGATGAAGAATGAGCAGTTCTTC CASSPRTSGMKNEQFF 16 - TRBD2 TRBJ2-1 TRBV18
TGCGCCAGCAGCAGCCCGAGCGGAGGACAAACCTACGAGCAGTACTTC CASSSPSGGQTYEQYF 16 - - TRBJ2-7 TRBV5-1
TGTGCCAGCAGCTTTCGGGACACTGAAGCTTTCTTT CASSFRDTEAFF 12 - - TRBJ1-1 TRBV7-2
TGTGCCAGCACGCGACTAGCGGGAGGGCAAGGTACGCAGTATTTT CASTRLAGGQGTQYF 15 once TRBD2 TRBJ2-3 TRBV2
TGTGCCAGCAGTTACTCTCTTCAGTTGAACACCGGGGAGCTGTTTTTT CASSYSLQLNTGELFF 16 once - TRBJ2-2 TRBV6-6
TGCAGTGCTCTACGAGAAAAACTGTTTTTT CSALREKLFF 10 few - TRBJ1-4 TRBV20-1
TGTGCCAGCAGCCAAGATCGGGGGTTGAGGGCTTTCTTT CASSQDRGLRAFF 13 - - TRBJ1-1 TRBV4-2
TGTGCCAGTAGTATAGACGAGCCTCACAATGAGCAGTTCTTC CASSIDEPHNEQFF 14 - - TRBJ2-1 TRBV19
TGTGCCAGCAGCTTAAAGCCGAGAGAAAGCACAGATACGCAGTATTTT CASSLKPRESTDTQYF 16 - - TRBJ2-3 TRBV7-9